This T cell receptor (beta chain) is drawn from a study of blood T cells in healthy people across ages. Overall study findings and caveats: With age, beta diversity per million T cells declined roughly linearly, significantly by approximately 40.

CDR1 is SGDLS, CDR2 YYNGEE, per germline. V was clipped by 0 bases and J by 2 bases, with 16 bases between them. The CDR3 covers 17 residues. As for this clonotype: Its antigen is undetermined.

Primed by a sample-barcoded 5' primer and a J-beta primer mix, a second PCR proceeded for roughly 7 to 11 cycles. MiXCR, run by TCRdb on the 5' RACE reads, gives a single entry per CDR3 protein. The data hold some 1.1 million distinct CDR3 sequences, with roughly two fifths observed a single time. The TCR originated in a man aged 18 to 30 in good health. The sample comprised blood. The genes are TRBV9 and TRBJ2-3; possibly TRBD2 for D (6 bases). CDR3 in amino acids: CASSVAGGVTLTDTQYF. The CDR3 DNA sequence: TGTGCCAGCAGCGTAGCTGGCGGGGTAACTCTCACAGATACGCAGTATTTT.